This T cell receptor (beta chain) was observed in a study of cytomegalovirus exposure and HLA in healthy donors (dated by TCRdb to about 2017). With regard to the full study: An earlier analysis of several hundred of the donors reported around 280 Gb of sequence data and 95 million to 130 million unique TCR beta sequences obtained from around 170 million T cells. An early release that covered 640 HLA-typed donors contained about 300 gigabases of sequencing data and roughly 84 million unique TCR sequences. Of the approximately 400 genotyped donors, over 65% fell in the genetic ancestry cluster associated with self-reported Caucasian donors. The study was designed to test whether signatures of past pathogen exposure could be identified by cataloging public T cell receptors. Using immunosequencing, the study profiled T cell repertoires from 640 or so subjects and related those repertoires to cytomegalovirus serostatus. Along with the approximately 670-subject first cohort, a separate validation cohort of more than 90 different subjects was used. The study combined high-throughput TCR immunosequencing, statistical association of individual TCRs with disease status, and machine learning to predict cytomegalovirus infection status. A later analysis re-analyzed previously published TCR beta repertoires from about 730 donors and added high-resolution HLA genotyping to study TCR occurrence patterns. Rather than drawing on any new phenotypic data, the later analysis identified candidate immune exposures from TCR beta sequences and the way those sequences occurred across donors. An earlier analysis of 587 of the donors applied high-throughput TCR beta sequencing to assess whether each TCR beta V gene segment acted as functional or pseudogenic. Donor age, sex, ethnicity and CMV serostatus were compiled together with the repertoire data. A later genetic analysis used genome-wide SNP genotypes for about 60% of the 666 donors, treating that subset as a discovery cohort. All discovery cohort repertoires had been generated on a single sequencing platform. HLA typing included class I and class II loci at four-digit resolution. The number of donors typed differed by locus, with about 629-630 for A, B, C, DRB1 and DQB1, around 560 for DQA1, about 610 for DPA1, and some 470 for DPB1. Several DR-DQ haplotypes were treated as single units for association and clustering because of strong linkage in the cohort. Among some 400 genotyped donors of the cohort, an average of about 240,000 unique TCR beta nucleotide sequences was sequenced per donor, of which about 20% were non-productive.

The cohort was made up of 500 to 800 healthy bone marrow donors. At the time of sampling, every cohort member was nominally healthy, though immune exposures that went unrecorded were likely present. The donor tested CMV seronegative and was one of the 352 seronegative cohort members. A peripheral blood sample was collected from each donor, and TCR beta sequencing was performed on peripheral blood mononuclear cells. The Qiagen DNeasy Blood Extraction Kit was used to extract genomic DNA from the blood cell samples. Library preparation was by the immunoSEQ multiplex PCR assay. A mixture of 60 forward primers for TCR Vbeta segments and 13 reverse primers for TCR Jbeta segments was used in the multiplex PCR. A multiplex PCR assay on genomic DNA amplified the CDR3 region of rearranged TCR beta genes. On the Illumina HiSeq System, the amplified TCR beta libraries were sequenced as 87-base-pair reads. In the paper's pipeline: In a later analysis, tens of millions of unique TCR beta chains were counted across the approximately 620 repertoires, and around 10 million of these chains were shared by at least two donors. Raw reads were error-corrected and collapsed into unique sequences by a nearest-neighbor algorithm in which closely related sequences were merged to remove PCR and sequencing errors. CDR3 sequences were aligned to IMGT reference sequences to assign V, D and J gene segments. For a sequence to be retained, at least a six-nucleotide match to both a V gene segment and a J gene segment was required. A rearrangement was called productive if the CDR3 had no stop codons and remained in frame with V and J, and every other rearrangement was called non-productive. CDR3 was defined by IMGT convention, running from the second conserved V-encoded cysteine to the conserved J-encoded phenylalanine. The earlier analysis of about 610 of the donors excluded any sequence lacking an unambiguous match to a single V gene segment. An earlier analysis of just under 600 of the donors called V segments functional above 56.7% productive rearrangements and segregating when the between-donor standard deviation exceeded 5%. A statistical classification framework was built for diagnosing cytomegalovirus status from the catalog of TCR beta chain sequences. A later analysis assigned V and J genes by comparing TCR nucleotide sequences with IMGT/GENE-DB human TR gene sequences. In a later analysis, CDR3 sequences and most-parsimonious VDJ recombination scenarios were assigned using the TCRdist pipeline. In a later analysis, each TCR beta chain was defined by its CDR3 amino acid sequence together with its V-gene family, and reads without a unique V-gene family were excluded. To address suspected cross-contamination and a sequencing artifact, a later analysis removed over 500 highly shared, low-generation-probability nucleotide sequences. For each public chain, a later analysis derived a clonal expansion index from normalized ranks of inferred template counts within each repertoire. Generation probabilities in a later analysis came from a VDJ recombination model fitted to out-of-frame rearrangements, and those results were checked against IGoR. A later analysis scored TCR-TCR, TCR-HLA and TCR-CMV co-occurrence with hypergeometric tests, applying a repertoire-size bias correction to TCR pairs. A later analysis estimated false discovery rates by permuting HLA or CMV assignments 20 times. In a later analysis, co-occurring TCRs were grouped with DBSCAN, and TCRdist sequence similarity was added when clustering was performed within HLA-allele-positive subsets. Repertoires with fewer than 30,000 or more than 120,000 public chains, plus five repertoires with anomalous nucleotide sharing, were excluded from co-occurrence clustering. This immuneACCESS table, as held by TCRdb, lists in-frame sequences with V and J called but not all clones. Of the missing ones, under half trace to an unresolved V gene in checked studies; the others have no known cause. V, J and clone size are those of that table, while D and trimming were read from the DNA. The sample includes 140,000 to 150,000 clones, with around 82% observed a single time. The ten top clones hold around 2.9% of the sample.

Of note for this clone: It lacks a known antigen. No base-level quality is on record; no much larger clone is a single base apart.

Here is what the overall study found, with its caveats: Most TCR sequences were observed very rarely across donors, whereas some public TCRs were present in many individuals. According to a later analysis, most CMV-associated TCR beta chains appeared to be HLA-restricted, and the HLA associations seemed to be driven largely by CMV exposure. Assigning TCR associations to individual alleles was difficult when HLA alleles, especially DR and DQ, strongly co-occurred. In a later analysis, HLA-associated TCR beta chains were found to be more clonally expanded and to have lower generation probabilities than equally common non-associated chains. The sequencing pipeline was judged likely to have produced a cluster of highly shared sequence variants as a technical artifact. Linkage disequilibrium might explain the correlated functional status among segregating V segments, but an unknown experimental factor could not be ruled out. Because counts were too low, around 18 rarely observed V segments, including chromosome 9 orphons, were left out of the earlier analysis of roughly 600 of the donors. It was suggested by the authors that the approach could potentially be generalized to other disease states and immunological phenotypes. CMV serostatus was the only immune exposure information available for the cohort. Presence/absence analyses assumed roughly uniform sequencing depth across donors, an assumption that may not hold. A total of 150 to 200 TCR beta chains were listed by the study as associated with cytomegalovirus. In vitro tests confirmed that a few of the cytomegalovirus-associated TCR beta chains recognize cytomegalovirus antigens. In this cohort, only TCR beta chains were sequenced, and detectable features were limited by the absence of alpha or paired-chain data. Broadly in line with IMGT annotations, most TCR beta V segments showed up in productive rearrangements about 87% or about 30% of the time in an earlier analysis of roughly 590 of the donors. In a later genetic analysis, a missense DCLRE1C variant was associated with V-gene and J-gene trimming of TCR beta chains, and the association was replicated in an independent cohort. At a false discovery rate of 0.05, a later analysis linked 15,000 to 20,000 TCR beta sequences to specific HLA alleles. A later genetic analysis reported fewer N-insertions in productive TCRs among donors in an Asian-associated ancestry cluster than the roughly 650-donor mean. A further reported finding was that TCR beta sequences accurately predicted the HLA-A and HLA-B alleles for most subjects in the first cohort. In a later analysis, several top co-occurrence clusters were reported to appear linked to parvovirus B19, influenza, CMV and Epstein-Barr virus. HLA typing was unavailable for some donors at each locus, so association tests used only the typed subset. Because the 87-base-pair reads could not distinguish some IMGT-functional V segments, including TRBV6-2 and TRBV6-3, those segments were excluded. The classifier was reported to diagnose cytomegalovirus status with high specificity and sensitivity in both the original and validation cohorts. In a later analysis, TCR association rates were found to vary across HLA loci, with the most associated TCRs seen for DRB1 alleles and the fewest for HLA-C alleles.

V loses 5 bases at its end and J loses 3 bases; junction bases beyond the gene matches: 10. CDR1 and CDR2 were assigned from the germline V gene as MDHEN and SYDVKM. Spanning cysteine to phenylalanine, the CDR3 consists of 16 amino acids. The entry retains the CDR3 DNA only, 48 bases that are in frame from base 1. The source material was PBMCs. The V gene is TRBV28 and the J gene is TRBJ2-3, and 8 junction bases match TRBD1. This TCR derives from a female donor in good health and CMV-seronegative. CDR3 sequence: CASSALGQGVTDTQYF. The sequenced DNA is TGTGCCAGCAGTGCACTAGGACAGGGTGTTACAGATACGCAGTATTTT. Outside the CDR3, residues come from the reference TRBV28 and TRBJ2-3 proteins, so the full variable domain is: DVKVTQSSRYLVKRTGEKVFLECVQDMDHENMFWYRQDPGLGLRLIYFSYDVKMKEKGDIPEGYSVSREKKERFSLILESASTNQTSMYLCASSALGQGVTDTQYFGPGTRLTVL.